Following are 22 T cell receptor beta chains from one sample sequenced in a study of tissue T cells after allogeneic stem cell transplantation. Produced via immunoSEQ multiplex PCR; TCRdb's table is partial and in-frame only. The sample contains about 42,000 clones, around nine tenths of which appear only once. The source was blood, collected before transplantation. These receptors were collected from a woman aged 35-75 years who later had graft-versus-host disease after an allogeneic stem cell transplant.

J is TRBJ1-4 and V is TRBV9; the D is unclear. This CDR3 spans 15 amino acids. Germline V CDR1 and CDR2: SGDLS, YYNGEE. Between the trimmed V and J ends, which lost 4 bases and 0 bases, there was a span of 10 bases. CDR3 amino acids: CASSPLGATNEKLFF. DNA of the CDR3: TGTGCCAGCAGCCCACTTGGTGCAACTAATGAAAAACTGTTTTTT.

This clone was found a few times. The rearrangement uses TRBV10-3 and TRBJ1-6, with D possibly being TRBD1 (6 bases). Germline V gene data show CDR1 as ENHRY and CDR2 as SYGVKD. CDR3 length: 16 amino acids. The ends were cut back, 0 bases at V and 14 bases at J, with 20 bases in the middle. The CDR3 is CAISESGGTLLRALHF. The DNA of the CDR3 is TGTGCCATCAGTGAGTCAGGGGGGACTCTACTTAGGGCCCTCCACTTT.

CDR3 loop: CASSMGPNTGELFF. Written as DNA, the CDR3 is TGTGCCAGTAGTATGGGACCAAACACCGGGGAGCTGTTTTTT. The chain joins TRBV19 to TRBJ2-2, with D perhaps matching TRBD1 or TRBD2 (5 bases each). From germline, CDR1 is LNHDA and CDR2 SQIVND (reference sequence). Trimming removed 3 bases at V and 2 bases at J, with 7 bases between. The CDR3 has 14 amino acids. Variable domain in full (rest from reference TRBV19 and TRBJ2-2): DGGITQSPKYLFRKEGQNVTLSCEQNLNHDAMYWYRQDPGQGLRLIYYSQIVNDFQKGDIAEGYSVSREKKESFPLTVTSAQKNPTAFYLCASSMGPNTGELFFGEGSRLTVL.

This chain uses TRBV5-6 with TRBJ2-1; D might be TRBD1 (6 bases). Germline lookup yields CDR1 SGHDT and CDR2 YYEEEE. The CDR3 extends over 13 amino acids. Trimming shortened V by 0 bases and J by 10 bases, and 11 bases separated the two germline ends. CDR3 sequence reads: CASSLALGQEQFF. CDR3 coding DNA: TGTGCCAGCAGCTTGGCTCTCGGACAGGAGCAGTTCTTC.

The rearrangement joins TRBV5-1 to TRBJ2-3; 9 bases align to TRBD2. The CDR3 loop spans 14 amino acids. The V gene's germline CDR1 is SGHRS and CDR2 YFSETQ. Unmatched junction bases numbered 0, after V lost 4 bases and J lost 0 bases. In DNA, the CDR3 is TGCGCCAGCAGCCTAGCGGGGAGCACAGATACGCAGTATTTT. Translated: CASSLAGSTDTQYF.

V usage is TRBV18 and J usage is TRBJ1-1; D uncertain. Looked up from germline, CDR1 is KGHSH and CDR2 is LQKENI. Trimming removed 0 bases at V and 1 base at J, with 9 bases between. The CDR3 has 15 amino acids. CDR3 loop: CASSPPVSRNTEAFF. CDR3 DNA: TGTGCCAGCTCACCACCAGTCAGCCGGAACACTGAAGCTTTCTTT. The whole variable domain, remainder taken from reference TRBV18 and TRBJ1-1, is NAGVMQNPRHLVRRRGQEARLRCSPMKGHSHVYWYRQLPEEGLKFMVYLQKENIIDESGMPKERFSAEFPKEGPSILRIQQVVRGDSAAYFCASSPPVSRNTEAFFGQGTRLTVV.

On this clone: The sample carries other DNA sequences with the same CDR3. The chain recombines TRBV11-3 with TRBJ1-1; D is uncertain. V lost 3 bases and J 1 base, leaving 6 bases between the germline ends. Germline-derived CDR1 and CDR2 are SGHNT and YENEEA. CDR3 size: 13 residues. CDR3 loop: CASSLRRNTEAFF. CDR3 nucleotide sequence: TGTGCCAGCAGCTTGAGGAGGAACACTGAAGCTTTCTTT.

The chain employs TRBV6-2 or TRBV6-3 and TRBJ2-1; 9 bases line up with TRBD2. Germline CDR1 is MNHEY and CDR2 is SVGEGT. V shed 2 bases, J shed 3 bases, and the junction held 11 bases outside the gene matches. The CDR3 is 18 amino acids. CDR3 nucleotide sequence: TGTGCCAGCAGTTACCTGGGGGTAGCGGGAGCCCTCTACAATGAGCAGTTCTTC. Translating it yields CASSYLGVAGALYNEQFF.

The rearrangement joins TRBV18 to TRBJ2-4, with a possible D match to TRBD1 (6 bases). The V gene lost 2 bases and the J gene lost 0 bases, with 8 bases spanning the gap. Germline values: CDR1 KGHSH, CDR2 LQKENI. This CDR3 spans 15 amino acids. Written as DNA, the CDR3 is TGTGCCAGCTCACCAACAGGGTTAGCCAAAAACATTCAGTACTTC. Amino acid sequence: CASSPTGLAKNIQYF.

The V and J genes are TRBV7-9 and TRBJ1-1; unclear D gene. Deletions cut 3 bases from V and 6 bases from J, with 23 bases between. The germline V gene has CDR1 SEHNR and CDR2 FQNEAQ (reference sequence). This CDR3 spans 17 amino acids. Written as DNA, the CDR3 is TGTGCCAGCAGCTTTAGTGGCGGACGAAGATTTCGGGCTGAAGCTTTCTTT. Encoded protein: CASSFSGGRRFRAEAFF.

The CDR3 spells CASQREGRYNEQFF. The CDR3 DNA sequence: TGTGCCAGCCAGCGGGAGGGCCGGTACAATGAGCAGTTCTTC. V gene TRBV27 combines with J gene TRBJ2-1, with 10 positions matching TRBD2. The CDR3 loop spans 14 amino acids. V was pared by 8 bases and J by 4 bases, with 5 bases of the junction left unmatched. Germline V CDR1 and CDR2: MNHEY, SMNVEV (reference sequence).

The gene calls are TRBV10-1 and TRBJ2-2; D call uncertain. From germline, CDR1 is WNHNN and CDR2 SYGVQD (reference sequence). This CDR3 has 10 residues. V gave up 4 bases and J gave up 10 bases, with 4 bases separating them. CDR3 DNA sequence: TGCGCCAGCAGTGGCATGGAGCTGTTTTTT. As protein: CASSGMELFF.

The rearrangement links TRBV7-9 to TRBJ1-1; TRBD1 aligns across 7 bases. Per germline, CDR1 SEHNR and CDR2 FQNEAQ (reference sequence). The CDR3 extends over 14 amino acids. After removal of 4 bases from V and 9 bases from J, the junction contained 11 bases not matched to a gene. Here the CDR3 reads CASSSSGTEQKAFF. The CDR3 DNA is TGTGCCAGCAGCTCCAGCGGGACAGAGCAAAAAGCTTTCTTT.

V gene TRBV30 combines with J gene TRBJ2-2; D might be TRBD2 (6 bases). CDR3 length equals 13 residues. Germline-derived CDR1 and CDR2 are GTSNPN and SVGIG (reference sequence). V was clipped by 3 bases and J by 5 bases, with 10 bases between them. Here the CDR3 DNA reads TGTGCCTGGAGGGAGGGTGGGACCGGGGAGCTGTTTTTT. Its protein product is CAWREGGTGELFF. Full variable domain (rest looked up from reference TRBV30 and TRBJ2-2): SQTIHQWPATLVQPVGSPLSLECTVEGTSNPNLYWYRQAAGRGLQLLFYSVGIGQISSEVPQNLSASRPQDRQFILSSKKLLLSDSGFYLCAWREGGTGELFFGEGSRLTVL.

In its sample, this clone was seen once. V usage is TRBV5-6 and J usage is TRBJ1-3; D not resolved. The germline gives CDR1 SGHDT, CDR2 YYEEEE. The CDR3 consists of 16 residues. Trimming cost V 2 bases and J 4 bases, with 16 bases left between them. The CDR3 DNA sequence: TGTGCCAGCAGCTTTTTGCGGCAGCGACCGGGAAACACCATATATTTT. It is translated as CASSFLRQRPGNTIYF.

The gene calls are TRBV7-2 and TRBJ1-6, with D perhaps matching TRBD1 (5 bases). The germline V gene encodes CDR1 SGHTA and CDR2 FQGNSA. The CDR3 totals 14 residues. Trimming pared 1 base from V and 9 bases from J, leaving 10 bases between. This CDR3 is CASSLGAGGSPLHF. The CDR3 DNA is TGTGCCAGCAGCTTAGGAGCGGGGGGTTCACCCCTCCACTTT.

Turning to this clone: The germline gene is not matched at one end of the junction; a read error may be the cause. The gene calls are TRBV5-1 and TRBJ2-3; TRBD2 agrees at 7 bases. CDR1 SGHRS and CDR2 YFSETQ come from the germline V gene. The CDR3 extends over 14 amino acids. CDR3 residues: CASSLIAGTDTQYF. The CDR3 bases are TGCGCCAGCAGCTTGATAGCGGGCACTGATACGCAGTATTTT.

V gene TRBV29-1 combines with J gene TRBJ2-3; 12 bases agree with TRBD2. Trimming cost V 7 bases and J 7 bases; bases outside gene matches: 6. The CDR3 has 13 amino acids. Germline V lookup: CDR1 SQVTM, CDR2 ANQGSEA. This CDR3 reads CSAATSGRNTQYF. The DNA of the CDR3 is TGCAGCGCCGCGACTAGCGGGAGAAATACGCAGTATTTT.

The J gene is TRBJ2-1, the V gene TRBV7-2, with D perhaps matching TRBD2 (5 bases). This CDR3 contains 13 residues. The germline V and J ends were trimmed by 5 bases and 5 bases, with 10 bases remaining between them. Germline loops: CDR1 SGHTA, CDR2 FQGNSA. This CDR3 is CASSRGPDNEQFF. CDR3 nucleotides: TGTGCCAGCAGCCGCGGGCCGGACAATGAGCAGTTCTTC.

The V and J genes are TRBV5-3 and TRBJ2-7, with D perhaps TRBD2 (6 bases). TRBV5-3 is assigned to the ORF class and has an uncertain function. V lost 1 base and J 5 bases, leaving 16 bases between the germline ends. The CDR3 is made up of 15 amino acids. Written as DNA, the CDR3 is TGTGCCAGAAGCTTGTCCCCGGGAGTACCCGACGAGCAGTACTTC. Amino acids: CARSLSPGVPDEQYF.

This clone was detected once. V gene TRBV4-1 combines with J gene TRBJ2-3; D call uncertain. The germline V gene encodes CDR1 MGHRA and CDR2 YSYEKL. This CDR3 has 17 amino acids. V lost 2 bases to trimming and J lost 4 bases, with 19 bases between them. In DNA, the CDR3 is TGCGCCAGCAGCCAATTCAACAGTGTAAAGGATCCAGATACGCAGTATTTT. Its protein product is CASSQFNSVKDPDTQYF.

V usage is TRBV18 and J usage is TRBJ2-6; possible D gene TRBD1, 5 bases. The CDR3 runs 15 residues. CDR1 is KGHSH and CDR2 is LQKENI in the germline V gene. Trimming pared 6 bases from V and 1 base from J, leaving 10 bases between. The CDR3, as DNA: TGTGCCAGCTCTCGCGGACAATCTGGGGCCAACGTCCTGACTTTC. Translated: CASSRGQSGANVLTF.